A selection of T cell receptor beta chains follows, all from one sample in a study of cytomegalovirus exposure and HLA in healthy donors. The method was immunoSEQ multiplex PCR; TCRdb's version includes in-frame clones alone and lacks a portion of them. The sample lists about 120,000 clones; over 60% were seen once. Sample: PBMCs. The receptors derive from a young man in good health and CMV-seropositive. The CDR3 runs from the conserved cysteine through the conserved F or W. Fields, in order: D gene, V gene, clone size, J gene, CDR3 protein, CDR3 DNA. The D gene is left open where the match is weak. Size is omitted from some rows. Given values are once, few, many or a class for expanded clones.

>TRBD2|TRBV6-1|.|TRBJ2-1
CASSAVPAGEVFGNEQFF
TGTGCCAGCAGTGCCGTGCCTGCGGGGGAGGTCTTTGGTAATGAGCAGTTCTTC
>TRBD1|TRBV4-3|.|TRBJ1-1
CASSPRGQGSAEAFF
TGCGCCAGCAGCCCAAGGGGACAGGGGAGCGCTGAAGCTTTCTTT
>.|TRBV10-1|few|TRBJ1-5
CASSESGRRVNQPQHF
TGCGCCAGCAGTGAGTCCGGTAGACGGGTAAACCAGCCCCAGCATTTT
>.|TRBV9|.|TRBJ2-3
CASSDWSTDTQYF
TGTGCCAGCAGCGACTGGAGCACAGATACGCAGTATTTT
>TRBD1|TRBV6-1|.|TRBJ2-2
CASSGNRDRGKSTGELFF
TGTGCCAGCAGTGGAAACCGGGACAGGGGGAAGAGCACCGGGGAGCTGTTTTTT
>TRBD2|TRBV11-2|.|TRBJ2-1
CASSRPAGAVGNEQFF
TGTGCCAGCAGCCGCCCCGCGGGAGCGGTGGGCAATGAGCAGTTCTTC
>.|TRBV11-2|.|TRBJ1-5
CASSSTGPHQPQHF
TGTGCCAGCAGTTCTACAGGGCCTCATCAGCCCCAGCATTTT
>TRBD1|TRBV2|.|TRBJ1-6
CASSPQGTDSPLHF
TGTGCCAGCAGTCCACAGGGGACTGATTCACCCCTCCACTTT
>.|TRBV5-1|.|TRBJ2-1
CASSLGDWPYNEQFF
TGCGCCAGCAGCTTGGGTGATTGGCCCTACAATGAGCAGTTCTTC
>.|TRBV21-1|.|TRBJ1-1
CASSKDAGGVGNTEAFF
TGTGCCAGCAGCAAAGACGCAGGGGGCGTTGGGAACACTGAAGCTTTCTTT
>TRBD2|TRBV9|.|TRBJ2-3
CASSAEVSGGAWDTQYF
TGTGCCAGCAGCGCCGAAGTTAGCGGGGGGGCTTGGGATACGCAGTATTTT
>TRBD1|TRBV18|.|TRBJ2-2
CASSPGQGDTGELFF
TGTGCCAGCTCACCAGGACAGGGTGATACCGGGGAGCTGTTTTTT
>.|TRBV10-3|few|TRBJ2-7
CAISESRGEDEQYF
TGTGCCATCAGTGAGTCGAGAGGGGAGGACGAGCAGTACTTC
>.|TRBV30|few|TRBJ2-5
CAWSPGYQETQYF
TGTGCCTGGAGCCCAGGGTACCAAGAGACCCAGTACTTC
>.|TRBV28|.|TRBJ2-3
CASRPIADLTDTQYF
TGTGCCAGCAGACCGATAGCGGATTTGACAGATACGCAGTATTTT
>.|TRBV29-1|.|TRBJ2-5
CSVPWPTGIQETQYF
TGCAGCGTGCCGTGGCCAACAGGTATCCAAGAGACCCAGTACTTC
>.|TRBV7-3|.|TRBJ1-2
CASSPRGGRGYTF
TGTGCCAGCAGCCCCCGCGGGGGGAGAGGCTACACCTTC
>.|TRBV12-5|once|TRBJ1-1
CASGLPLGGAVITEAFF
TGTGCTAGTGGTTTGCCCTTAGGAGGGGCAGTGATCACTGAAGCTTTCTTT
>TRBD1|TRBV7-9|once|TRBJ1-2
CASSLGTGTNYGYTF
TGTGCCAGCAGCTTAGGGACAGGAACGAACTATGGCTACACCTTC
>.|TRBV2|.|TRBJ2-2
CASSAVSNTGELFF
TGTGCCAGCAGTGCCGTTTCGAACACCGGGGAGCTGTTTTTT
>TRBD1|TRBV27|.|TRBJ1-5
CASSDRALSNQPQHF
TGTGCCAGTTCGGACAGGGCCTTGAGCAATCAGCCCCAGCATTTT
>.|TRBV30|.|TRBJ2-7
CAWSVAGLEKQYF
TGTGCCTGGAGTGTGGCAGGCCTCGAAAAGCAGTACTTC
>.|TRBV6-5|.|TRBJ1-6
CASSKQHSYNSPLHF
TGTGCCAGCAGTAAGCAACACAGCTATAATTCACCCCTCCACTTT
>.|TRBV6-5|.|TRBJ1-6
CASSFQGFGDSPLHF
TGTGCCAGCAGTTTTCAGGGGTTTGGGGATTCACCCCTCCACTTT
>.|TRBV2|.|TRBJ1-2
CASITNGEIGYTF
TGTGCCAGCATCACAAACGGGGAGATTGGCTACACCTTC
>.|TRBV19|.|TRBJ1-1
CASSIGQANTEAFF
TGTGCCAGTAGTATAGGGCAGGCCAACACTGAAGCTTTCTTT
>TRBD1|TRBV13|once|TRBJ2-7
CASSLGQGAYEQYF
TGTGCCAGCAGCTTAGGGCAGGGGGCCTACGAGCAGTACTTC
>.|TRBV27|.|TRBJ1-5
CASRTGVGPQHF
TGTGCCAGCAGGACGGGGGTCGGGCCCCAGCATTTT
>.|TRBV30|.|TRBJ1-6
CAWSANRNSPLHF
TGTGCCTGGAGTGCAAACAGGAATTCACCCCTCCACTTT
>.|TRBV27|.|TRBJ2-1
CASRRGKGYNEQFF
TGTGCCAGCAGGCGGGGAAAGGGGTACAATGAGCAGTTCTTC
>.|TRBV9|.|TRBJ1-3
CASSVVTGPGNTIYF
TGTGCCAGCAGCGTAGTCACAGGGCCCGGAAACACCATATATTTT
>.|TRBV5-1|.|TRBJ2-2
CASSLEGATGELFF
TGCGCCAGCAGCTTGGAAGGGGCCACCGGGGAGCTGTTTTTT
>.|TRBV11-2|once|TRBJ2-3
CASSLPGRGRDTQYF
TGTGCCAGCAGCTTGCCCGGAAGGGGCAGAGATACGCAGTATTTT
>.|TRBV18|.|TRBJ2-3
CASSPPWGQDTQYF
TGTGCCAGCTCACCCCCATGGGGGCAAGATACGCAGTATTTT
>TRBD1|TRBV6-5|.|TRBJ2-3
CASSGTGGSDTQYF
TGTGCCAGCAGCGGGACAGGGGGCTCAGATACGCAGTATTTT
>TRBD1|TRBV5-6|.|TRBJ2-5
CASSVFPTGGLTKTQYF
TGTGCCAGCAGCGTATTCCCGACAGGGGGCCTGACAAAGACCCAGTACTTC
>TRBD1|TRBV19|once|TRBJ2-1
CASSSDRGNNEQFF
TGTGCCAGTAGTTCGGACAGGGGAAACAATGAGCAGTTCTTC
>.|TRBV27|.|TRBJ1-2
CASSPTDRLNGYTF
TGTGCCAGCAGCCCCACCGACAGACTGAATGGCTACACCTTC
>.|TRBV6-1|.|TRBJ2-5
CASSEGGARETQYF
TGTGCCAGCAGTGAAGGCGGAGCTCGGGAGACCCAGTACTTC
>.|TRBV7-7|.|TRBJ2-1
CASSFTGYNEQFF
TGTGCTAGCAGTTTTACAGGGTACAATGAGCAGTTCTTC
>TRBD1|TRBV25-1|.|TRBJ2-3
CASSERGPNPNTQYF
TGTGCCAGCAGTGAAAGGGGGCCAAACCCAAATACGCAGTATTTT
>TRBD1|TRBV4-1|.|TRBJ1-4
CASSQEDRGNEKLFF
TGCGCCAGCAGCCAAGAAGACAGGGGGAATGAAAAACTGTTTTTT